These 20 T cell receptor beta chains came from one sample sequenced in a study of cytomegalovirus exposure and HLA in healthy donors. Method: immunoSEQ multiplex PCR; TCRdb's copy keeps in-frame clones and lacks some. The sample includes almost 65,000 clones, around 89% of them seen just once. The sample was PBMCs. The receptor set was obtained from a woman aged 18-29 years in good health and CMV-seronegative.

The V gene is TRBV7-2, the J gene TRBJ2-2; 12 bases match TRBD2. Germline CDR1 is SGHTA and CDR2 is FQGNSA. J was trimmed by 1 base and V by 5 bases; bases with no gene match: 5. The CDR3 is 17 residues long. The CDR3, as DNA: TGTGCCAGCAGCCGTACTAGCGGGAGGTTGAACACCGGGGAGCTGTTTTTT. It is translated as CASSRTSGRLNTGELFF.

This clone was seen only a few times. The chain is built from TRBV14 and TRBJ2-7; possible D gene TRBD2, 6 bases. The germline V and J ends were trimmed by 7 bases and 6 bases, with 19 bases remaining between them. This CDR3 contains 14 residues. Germline CDR1 and CDR2: SGHDN and FVKESK. CDR3 amino acids: CASNQGLPRAEQYF. CDR3 bases: TGTGCCAGCAACCAGGGACTCCCAAGGGCCGAGCAGTACTTC.

In nucleotides, the CDR3 is TGTGCCAGCAGTCCCCCCAGGGGAACCTACGAGCAGTACTTC. Its translation: CASSPPRGTYEQYF. The gene calls are TRBV6-5 and TRBJ2-7, with a weak D call TRBD1 (6 bases). This CDR3 is built from 14 residues. Germline CDR1 is MNHEY and CDR2 is SVGAGI. Trimming took 5 bases from V and 2 from J, leaving 13 bases between them.

The CDR3 protein is CASSLGGADTEAFF. DNA for the CDR3: TGTGCCAGCAGCCTAGGGGGGGCGGACACTGAAGCTTTCTTT. The rearrangement links TRBV7-3 to TRBJ1-1; D is perhaps TRBD1 (6 bases). Between the trimmed V and J ends, which lost 5 bases and 3 bases, there was a span of 13 bases. Germline loops: CDR1 SGHTA, CDR2 FQGTGA. The CDR3 contains 14 residues.

The table lists this clone with a count of one. V gene TRBV30 combines with J gene TRBJ2-3; D is perhaps TRBD2 (6 bases). V lost 5 bases and J lost 15, with 18 bases in between. Germline V gene data show CDR1 as GTSNPN and CDR2 as SVGIG (reference sequence). The CDR3 spans 11 residues. The CDR3 coding sequence is TGTGCCTGGGGGAATCCCGGGACTCCCTATTTT. This encodes CAWGNPGTPYF.

Here the CDR3 reads CAGATSGDTDTQYF. CDR3 nucleotides: TGTGCCGGCGCAACTAGCGGGGACACAGATACGCAGTATTTT. The V gene is TRBV6-1, the J gene TRBJ2-3; 10 bases fit TRBD2. Germline values: CDR1 MNHNS, CDR2 SASEGT. The junction had 7 bases not matched to a gene; V was cut back by 11 bases and J by 2 bases. CDR3 length equals 14 residues.

This chain uses TRBV19 with TRBJ1-5, with TRBD1 identical over 8 bases. V lost 5 bases, J lost 5 bases, and 8 bases stayed unmatched. The CDR3 is made up of 15 amino acids. Germline V gene lookup returns CDR1 LNHDA and CDR2 SQIVND (reference sequence). CDR3 protein: CASSSRTGYDQPQHF. The CDR3 DNA is TGTGCCAGTAGTTCACGGACAGGGTACGATCAGCCCCAGCATTTT.

The gene calls are TRBV9 and TRBJ2-3; D is possibly TRBD2 (7 bases). Trimming took off 4 bases at V and 2 bases at J, with 17 bases between the two ends. Germline lookup yields CDR1 SGDLS and CDR2 YYNGEE. This CDR3 is 16 amino acids long. CDR3 sequence: CASSPLGGGYTDTQYF. CDR3 coding DNA: TGTGCCAGCAGCCCTCTGGGGGGGGGCTACACAGATACGCAGTATTTT.

This chain links TRBV19 with TRBJ1-5; no definite D call. The CDR3 has 18 amino acids. Germline CDR1 and CDR2: LNHDA and SQIVND (reference sequence). V gave up 0 bases and J gave up 4 bases, with 19 bases separating them. CDR3 sequence: CASSIDPPGAAINQPQHF. DNA of the CDR3: TGTGCCAGTAGTATAGACCCCCCGGGAGCGGCCATAAATCAGCCCCAGCATTTT.

This clone was seen ten or more times. This rearrangement joins TRBV9 to TRBJ1-1; the D gene is possibly TRBD1 (5 bases). CDR3 length: 15 amino acids. The germline V and J ends were trimmed by 4 bases and 1 base, with 14 bases remaining between them. Germline V gene data show CDR1 as SGDLS and CDR2 as YYNGEE. Here the CDR3 DNA reads TGTGCCAGCAGCAATTTCGTCAGGGAGAACACTGAAGCTTTCTTT. Protein sequence: CASSNFVRENTEAFF.

The V call is TRBV30, the J call TRBJ2-3, with a tentative D call TRBD2 (6 bases). CDR1 and CDR2 from the germline V gene are GTSNPN and SVGIG (reference sequence). V was trimmed by 6 bases and J by 1 base, leaving 8 bases between them. The CDR3 contains 12 residues. The CDR3 DNA reads TGTGCCTGTAGCGGCCGCACAGATACGCAGTATTTT. Translating it yields CACSGRTDTQYF.

J is TRBJ2-5 and V is TRBV15; weak D call: TRBD2 (6 bases). Germline V gene data show CDR1 as LNHNV and CDR2 as YYDKDF (reference sequence). The V end lost 5 bases, the J end lost 1 base, and 17 bases lay between the germline ends. The CDR3 is 16 amino acids. The CDR3 loop reads CATSQYSGVTQETQYF. The CDR3 region has the DNA TGTGCCACCAGCCAGTACTCGGGGGTTACCCAAGAGACCCAGTACTTC.

The chain uses TRBV4-3 and TRBJ1-1; D is possibly TRBD1 (5 bases). V lost 0 bases and J lost 0, with 8 bases in between. The germline gives CDR1 LGHNA, CDR2 YSLEER. The CDR3 has 15 residues. The CDR3 DNA sequence: TGCGCCAGCAGCCAAGAGGCGGACATGAACACTGAAGCTTTCTTT. It yields the protein CASSQEADMNTEAFF.

This chain joins TRBV6-1 and TRBJ2-7, with D perhaps matching TRBD1 (6 bases). Trimming cost V 3 bases and J 2 bases, with 8 bases left between them. CDR1 MNHNS and CDR2 SASEGT come from the germline V gene. The length of the CDR3 is 13 residues. CDR3 bases: TGTGCCAGCAGTGAGGGGGCTACCTACGAGCAGTACTTC. Translating gives CASSEGATYEQYF.

The chain employs TRBV18 and TRBJ1-3; D is unresolved. Trimming shortened V by 5 bases and J by 2 bases, and 10 bases separated the two germline ends. Per germline, CDR1 KGHSH and CDR2 LQKENI. The CDR3 has 14 amino acids. The CDR3 DNA reads as TGTGCCAGCTCAGGACTGAACACTGGAAACACCATATATTTT. This sequence encodes CASSGLNTGNTIYF.

This CDR3 is CASSLGTGHLNQPQHF. Here the CDR3 DNA reads TGCGCCAGCAGCTTGGGGACAGGGCACCTCAATCAGCCCCAGCATTTT. The rearrangement joins TRBV5-1 to TRBJ1-5; 8 nucleotides agree with TRBD1. The CDR3 length is 16 residues. Trimming cost V 0 bases and J 3 bases; bases outside gene matches: 5. The germline V gene has CDR1 SGHRS and CDR2 YFSETQ.

V and J are TRBV4-3 and TRBJ1-1; 7 nucleotides agree with TRBD1. The germline gives CDR1 LGHNA, CDR2 YSLEER. J was trimmed by 0 bases and V by 2 bases; bases with no gene match: 3. CDR3 size: 15 residues. The CDR3: CASSQQTGVNTEAFF. The CDR3 coding sequence is TGCGCCAGCAGCCAACAAACAGGGGTGAACACTGAAGCTTTCTTT.

This clone was observed once. This rearrangement joins TRBV7-8 to TRBJ2-5; a weak D match, TRBD2 (6 bases). V shed 1 base and J shed 10 bases, with 19 bases lying between them. Germline values: CDR1 SGHVS, CDR2 FQNEAQ. The CDR3 totals 15 residues. This chain's CDR3 is CASSLDLARREGQYF. CDR3 bases: TGTGCCAGCAGCTTAGATCTAGCGCGAAGAGAAGGCCAGTACTTC. Variable domain in full (rest from reference TRBV7-8 and TRBJ2-5): GAGVSQSPRYKVAKRGQDVALRCDPISGHVSLFWYQQALGQGPEFLTYFQNEAQLDKSGLPSDRFFAERPEGSVSTLKIQRTQQEDSAVYLCASSLDLARREGQYFGPGTRLLVL.

The chain links TRBV6-5 to TRBJ2-3, with a weak D call TRBD2 (7 bases). CDR1 is MNHEY and CDR2 is SVGAGI in the germline V gene. This CDR3 is 16 amino acids long. Trimming removed 4 bases from V and 5 bases from J, with 19 bases in between. The CDR3 nucleotides are TGTGCCAGCAGTTTGGCGGGAGCAGGGGCGGAAGATACGCAGTATTTT. Translated, it gives CASSLAGAGAEDTQYF.

The chain has TRBV11-2 and TRBJ1-5; 7 bases align to TRBD1. CDR3 length: 15 amino acids. The V and J ends lost 6 bases and 3 bases, in that order; junction bases with no gene match: 8. CDR1 and CDR2 (germline): SGHAT, FQNNGV. As DNA, the CDR3 is TGTGCCAGCAGAGAAACAGGGGCCGTCAATCAGCCCCAGCATTTT. As protein: CASRETGAVNQPQHF.